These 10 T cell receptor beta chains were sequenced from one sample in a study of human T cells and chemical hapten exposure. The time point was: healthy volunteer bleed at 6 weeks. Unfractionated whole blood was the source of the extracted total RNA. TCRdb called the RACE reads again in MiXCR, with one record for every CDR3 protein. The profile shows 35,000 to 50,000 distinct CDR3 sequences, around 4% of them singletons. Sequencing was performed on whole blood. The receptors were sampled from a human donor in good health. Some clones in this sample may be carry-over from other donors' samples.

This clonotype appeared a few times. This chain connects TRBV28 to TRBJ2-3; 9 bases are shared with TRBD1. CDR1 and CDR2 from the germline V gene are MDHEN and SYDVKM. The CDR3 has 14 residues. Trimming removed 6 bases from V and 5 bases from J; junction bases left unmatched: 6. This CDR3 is CASREQGAEDTQYF. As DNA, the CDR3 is TGTGCCAGCAGAGAACAGGGGGCAGAAGATACGCAGTATTTT.

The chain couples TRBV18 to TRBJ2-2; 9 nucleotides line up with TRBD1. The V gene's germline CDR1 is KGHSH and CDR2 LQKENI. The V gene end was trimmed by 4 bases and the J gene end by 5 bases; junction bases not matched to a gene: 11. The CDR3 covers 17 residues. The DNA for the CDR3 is TGTGCCAGCTCACAACTTCCCGGGACAGGGCGGACCGGGGAGCTGTTTTTT. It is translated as CASSQLPGTGRTGELFF. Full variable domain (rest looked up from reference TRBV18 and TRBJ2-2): NAGVMQNPRHLVRRRGQEARLRCSPMKGHSHVYWYRQLPEEGLKFMVYLQKENIIDESGMPKERFSAEFPKEGPSILRIQQVVRGDSAAYFCASSQLPGTGRTGELFFGEGSRLTVL.

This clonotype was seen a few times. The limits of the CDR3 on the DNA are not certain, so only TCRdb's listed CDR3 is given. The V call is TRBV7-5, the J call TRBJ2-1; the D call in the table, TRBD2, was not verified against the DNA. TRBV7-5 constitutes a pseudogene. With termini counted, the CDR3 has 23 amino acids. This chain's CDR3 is CISVPVPPNGTSGREGSYNEQFF.

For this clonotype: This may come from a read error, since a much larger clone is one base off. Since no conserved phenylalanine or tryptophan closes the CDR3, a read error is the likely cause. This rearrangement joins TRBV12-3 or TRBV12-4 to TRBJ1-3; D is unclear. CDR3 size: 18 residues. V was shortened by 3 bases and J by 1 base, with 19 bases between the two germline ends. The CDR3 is CASSLAAGALGSGNTIYS. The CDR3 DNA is TGTGCCAGCAGTTTGGCCGCTGGCGCCCTGGGATCTGGAAACACCATATATTCT.

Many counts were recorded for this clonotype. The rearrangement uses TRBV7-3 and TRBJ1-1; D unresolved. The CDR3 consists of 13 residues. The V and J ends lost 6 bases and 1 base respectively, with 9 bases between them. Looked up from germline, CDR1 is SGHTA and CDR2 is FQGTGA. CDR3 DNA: TGTGCCAGCAGGCTAAACCAGAACACTGAAGCTTTCTTT. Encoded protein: CASRLNQNTEAFF.

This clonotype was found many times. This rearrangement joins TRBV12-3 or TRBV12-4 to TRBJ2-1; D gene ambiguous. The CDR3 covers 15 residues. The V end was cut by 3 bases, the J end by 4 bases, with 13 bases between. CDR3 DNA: TGTGCCAGCAGTTTGCAGCCCGTGGTTTACAATGAGCAGTTCTTC. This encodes CASSLQPVVYNEQFF.

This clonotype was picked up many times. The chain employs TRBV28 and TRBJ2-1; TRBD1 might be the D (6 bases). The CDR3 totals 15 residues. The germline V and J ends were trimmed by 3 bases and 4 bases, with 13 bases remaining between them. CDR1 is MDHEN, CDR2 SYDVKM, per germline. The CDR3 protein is CASSFQGTPYNEQFF. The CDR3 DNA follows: TGTGCCAGCAGTTTCCAGGGGACCCCTTACAATGAGCAGTTCTTC.

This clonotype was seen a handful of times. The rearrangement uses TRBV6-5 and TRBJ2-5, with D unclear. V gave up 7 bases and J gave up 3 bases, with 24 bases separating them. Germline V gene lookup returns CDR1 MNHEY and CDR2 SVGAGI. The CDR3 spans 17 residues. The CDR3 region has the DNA TGTGCCAGCATCCCTCTTGATAGGGCCTTTAAGAAAGAGACCCAGTACTTC. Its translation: CASIPLDRAFKKETQYF.

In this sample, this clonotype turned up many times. CDR3 DNA sequence: TGCAGTGTCCCGGGACAGGGTTGGGAGCAGTACTTC. Residues: CSVPGQGWEQYF. The chain combines TRBV20-1 with TRBJ2-7; 9 bases fit TRBD1. Per germline, CDR1 DFQATT and CDR2 SNEGSKA (reference sequence). Trimming removed 7 bases from V and 7 bases from J; junction bases left unmatched: 8. The CDR3 is 12 residues long.

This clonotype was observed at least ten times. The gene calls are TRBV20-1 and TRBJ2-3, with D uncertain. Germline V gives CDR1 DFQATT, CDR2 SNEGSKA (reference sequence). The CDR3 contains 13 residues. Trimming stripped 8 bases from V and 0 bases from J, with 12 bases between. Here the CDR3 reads CSKSEPSTDTQYF. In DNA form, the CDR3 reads TGCAGTAAAAGCGAACCTAGCACAGATACGCAGTATTTT.